The 15 T cell receptor beta chains listed next were all sequenced from one sample in a study of blood T cells in healthy people across ages. A J-beta primer mix and a sample-barcoded 5' primer were used in a second PCR of about 7 to 12 cycles. TCRdb reprocessed the 5' RACE reads with MiXCR, giving one entry per CDR3 protein. There are about 1.5 million distinct CDR3 sequences in the sample; less than 45% occur only once, and about 4.1% lies in the top ten. The specimen sequenced was blood. These receptors originate from a woman aged 18-35 years in good health.

This clonotype was counted between two and nine times. The CDR3 nucleotides read TGTGCCATCAGTGAGTCGGCTCCACCCCTCCACTTT. Translated: CAISESAPPLHF. V gene TRBV10-3 combines with J gene TRBJ1-6; no firm D call. From germline, CDR1 is ENHRY and CDR2 SYGVKD. V lost 0 bases and J lost 11, with 5 bases in between. The CDR3 contains 12 residues.

The V call is TRBV21-1, the J call TRBJ1-5. TRBV21-1 constitutes a pseudogene. This CDR3 is 16 amino acids long. The CDR3 nucleotides are TGTGCCAGCAGCAAAGTTGGCCGGAGGGGCAATCAGCCCCAGCATTTT. Amino acids: CASSKVGRRGNQPQHF.

The chain combines TRBV14 with TRBJ2-2; 8 bases match TRBD1. The length of the CDR3 is 14 residues. V trimming: 6 bases; J trimming: 8 bases; junction bases outside the gene matches: 8. Germline values: CDR1 SGHDN, CDR2 FVKESK. CDR3 in DNA: TGTGCCAGCAGGCGAAGGACAGGGACGGGGGAGCTGTTTTTT. Encoded protein: CASRRRTGTGELFF. The entire variable domain, with the rest obtained from reference TRBV14 and TRBJ2-2, is as follows: EAGVTQFPSHSVIEKGQTVTLRCDPISGHDNLYWYRRVMGKEIKFLLHFVKESKQDESGMPNNRFLAERTGGTYSTLKVQPAELEDSGVYFCASRRRTGTGELFFGEGSRLTVL.

This rearrangement joins TRBV7-2 to TRBJ1-2; 8 bases are a match to TRBD1. Trimming removed 5 bases from V and 8 bases from J; junction bases left unmatched: 7. CDR3 length: 13 amino acids. The germline CDR1 and CDR2 sequences are SGHTA and FQGNSA. The CDR3 coding sequence is TGTGCCAGCAGCGAACACAGGGGGAAAGGCTACACCTTC. Its translation is CASSEHRGKGYTF.

The CDR3 sequence is CSSASGTTINEQFF. CDR3 DNA: TGCAGCTCTGCATCCGGGACTACCATCAATGAGCAGTTCTTC. This chain links TRBV29-1 with TRBJ2-1; 7 bases fit TRBD2. V shed 8 bases and J 6 bases; nucleotides not matched to a gene: 13. The CDR3 is made up of 14 amino acids. Germline CDR1 is SQVTM and CDR2 is ANQGSEA.

This clonotype was counted many times. The chain employs TRBV4-2 and TRBJ2-3; unclear D gene. This CDR3 is built from 13 residues. Germline loops: CDR1 LGHNA, CDR2 YNFKEQ. V gave up 1 base and J gave up 5 bases, with 7 bases separating them. CDR3 amino acids: CASSQGLGDTQYF. In DNA, the CDR3 is TGTGCCAGCAGCCAAGGCTTGGGAGATACGCAGTATTTT.

V is TRBV20-1 and J is TRBJ2-7; 8 bases fit TRBD2. This CDR3 contains 16 residues. Germline V gene lookup returns CDR1 DFQATT and CDR2 SNEGSKA (reference sequence). Losses at the gene ends were 1 base for V and 7 bases for J; bases not matched to a gene: 15. CDR3: CSARGWREVSYNEQYF. The CDR3 nucleotides are TGCAGTGCTAGAGGTTGGCGGGAGGTTTCCTACAATGAGCAGTACTTC.

The genes are TRBV7-9 and TRBJ1-2; tentatively, D is TRBD1 (5 bases). The CDR3 totals 15 residues. The V end lost 3 bases, the J end lost 4 bases, and 15 bases lay between the germline ends. Germline CDR1 and CDR2: SEHNR and FQNEAQ (reference sequence). In DNA form, the CDR3 reads TGTGCCAGCAGCTTTCCCGCAGAGGGGATCTATGGCTACACCTTC. Its protein is CASSFPAEGIYGYTF.

This clonotype was recorded a few times. The chain links TRBV7-9 to TRBJ2-1, with 7 bases aligning to TRBD2. CDR1 is SEHNR, CDR2 FQNEAQ, per germline (reference sequence). This CDR3 has 14 amino acids. V trimming: 1 base; J trimming: 9 bases; junction bases outside the gene matches: 6. CDR3 nucleotide sequence: TGTGCCAGCAGCTTAGTGGGACTATCTGGTGAGCAGTTCTTC. This sequence encodes CASSLVGLSGEQFF.

Points on this clonotype: This may stem from a read error, because a much larger clone lies one nucleotide away. The V call is TRBV12-3 or TRBV12-4, the J call TRBJ1-6; D is unclear. This CDR3 is built from 13 residues. The CDR3 coding sequence is TGTGCCAGCAGTTTGGCAGCCTATTCACCCCCCCACTTT. As protein: CASSLAAYSPPHF.

In its sample, this clonotype was seen a few times. An end of the junction differs from the germline gene, which may be a read error. V and J are TRBV12-5 and TRBJ1-6; no reliable D call. The CDR3 loop spans 15 amino acids. CDR1 is LGHNT and CDR2 is FRNRAP in the germline V gene. CDR3 nucleotide sequence: TGTGCTAGTGGTCCCCCCGGCGGTTACAATTCGCCCCTCCACTTT. It codes for CASGPPGGYNSPLHF.

In this sample, this clonotype turned up a few times. The chain links TRBV12-3 or TRBV12-4 to TRBJ2-1; TRBD2 might be the D (6 bases). V dropped 7 bases and J dropped 6 bases, with 13 bases sitting between them. The length of the CDR3 is 13 residues. The chain's CDR3 is CASTKGLINEQFF. For the CDR3, the DNA is TGTGCCAGCACTAAGGGACTCATCAATGAGCAGTTCTTC.

This chain uses TRBV28 with TRBJ1-5; a weak D match, TRBD1 (6 bases). CDR1 is MDHEN and CDR2 is SYDVKM in the germline V gene. Between the trimmed V and J ends, which lost 8 bases and 1 base, there was a span of 12 bases. This CDR3 region has 14 residues. The CDR3 here is CASLGQPSNQPQHF. Here the CDR3 DNA reads TGTGCCAGCCTTGGACAGCCGAGCAATCAGCCCCAGCATTTT.

At least ten counts were recorded for this clonotype. In nucleotides, the CDR3 is TGTGCCAGCAGCCAAGGAAAAGCTCCAGGACCGAGCACAGATACGCAGTATTTT. It codes for CASSQGKAPGPSTDTQYF. V gene TRBV14 combines with J gene TRBJ2-3, with no clear D. The CDR3 consists of 18 residues. CDR1 is SGHDN, CDR2 FVKESK, per germline. The V end was cut by 1 base, the J end by 0 bases, with 17 bases between.

This chain uses TRBV20-1 with TRBJ1-3; no firm D call. Trimming removed 0 bases at V and 3 bases at J, with 6 bases between. The CDR3 runs to 13 residues. Germline V gene sequence: CDR1 DFQATT, CDR2 SNEGSKA (reference sequence). The CDR3 DNA follows: TGCAGTGCTAGAGACGGGGTTGGAAACACCATATATTTT. Residues: CSARDGVGNTIYF.